The 30 T cell receptor beta chains in this list originate from one sample, sequenced in a study of metastatic and nonmetastatic thyroid tumors (dated by TCRdb to 2018 to 2021). No patient had received any treatment before thyroid surgery. Receptor libraries were prepared by PCR. Sequenced on an Illumina HiSeq 4000. TCRdb reprocessing: public reads trimmed at Q25 with fastp, clones called with MiXCR, in-frame beta chains kept. Within this sample are roughly 25,000 clones, with 20% to 25% of them counted one time only. More than 25% of the sample comes from the top ten. Sequencing was performed on blood. Every receptor here comes from a male donor with papillary thyroid cancer or a benign thyroid nodule (not recorded which). Some clones in this sample may be carry-over from other donors' samples.

DNA of the CDR3: TGTGCCAGCAGTCCACCCGGGGGGAGGGGGTTTGGAAACACCATATATTTT. Its protein product is CASSPPGGRGFGNTIYF. The chain joins TRBV11-2 to TRBJ1-3; possibly TRBD1 for D (6 bases). The germline gives CDR1 SGHAT, CDR2 FQNNGV. This CDR3 has 17 residues. Trimming cost V 6 bases and J 3 bases, with 21 bases left between them.

At least ten counts were recorded for this clone. The chain links TRBV27 to TRBJ2-7, with D unclear. CDR3 length equals 14 residues. Germline CDR1 and CDR2: MNHEY and SMNVEV (reference sequence). Trimming removed 6 bases from V and 3 bases from J, with 15 bases in between. The CDR3 DNA follows: TGTGCCAGCAGATTGGGCGGCCCCAACTACGAGCAGTACTTC. This sequence encodes CASRLGGPNYEQYF.

In its sample, this clone was seen many times. This chain joins TRBV3-1 and TRBJ1-1; the match to TRBD1 covers 7 bases. The J segment lost 5 bases and the V segment lost 0 bases, leaving 3 bases of the junction unmatched. The CDR3 runs 14 residues. CDR1 is LGHDT and CDR2 is YNNKEL in the germline V gene (reference sequence). CDR3 amino acids: CASSQELQGTEAFF. The CDR3 region has the DNA TGTGCCAGCAGCCAAGAATTACAGGGGACTGAAGCTTTCTTT.

In regard to this clone: Sequence at one end of the junction differs from germline and may be a read error. This chain connects TRBV5-5 to TRBJ2-7; a possible D gene is TRBD2 (6 bases). The CDR3 spans 14 residues. The germline gives CDR1 SGHKS, CDR2 YYEKEE (reference sequence). The CDR3 DNA is TGTGCCTGCAGCGGAGGGCCAGCGGGCTCCGAGCAGAACTTC. This encodes CACSGGPAGSEQNF.

By share, this clone ranks as medium-sized. The rearrangement uses TRBV4-1 and TRBJ2-7; weak D call: TRBD2 (5 bases). In germline, CDR1 is MGHRA, CDR2 YSYEKL. V lost 1 base and J lost 7, with 14 bases in between. This CDR3 has 14 amino acids. CDR3 loop: CASSQAGVLGEQYF. Here the CDR3 DNA reads TGCGCCAGCAGCCAAGCCGGGGTACTTGGGGAGCAGTACTTC.

The rearrangement uses TRBV12-3 or TRBV12-4 and TRBJ1-5; possibly TRBD1 for D (5 bases). V lost 3 bases and J lost 2, with 23 bases in between. This CDR3 contains 19 residues. DNA of the CDR3: TGTGCCAGCAGTTTGAGGACACCAAGGTTGGGCACAGGCAATCAGCCCCAGCATTTT. Protein: CASSLRTPRLGTGNQPQHF.

This clone has a handful of counts. This chain joins TRBV6-5 and TRBJ2-5; 15 positions agree with TRBD2. V shed 0 bases and J 2 bases; nucleotides not matched to a gene: 4. The CDR3 runs to 18 residues. Germline loops: CDR1 MNHEY, CDR2 SVGAGI. The CDR3 sequence is CASSYSQGLAGGQETQYF. CDR3 coding DNA: TGTGCCAGCAGTTACTCACAAGGACTAGCGGGAGGGCAAGAGACCCAGTACTTC.

This clone was seen ten or more times. This sequence joins TRBV30 and TRBJ2-7; D is uncertain. CDR1 is GTSNPN, CDR2 SVGIG, per germline (reference sequence). Trimming pared 5 bases from V and 1 base from J, leaving 6 bases between. This CDR3 is 11 amino acids long. Here the CDR3 DNA reads TGTGCCTGGGGAAGATCCTACGAGCAGTACTTC. This translates into CAWGRSYEQYF.

This chain joins TRBV6-1 and TRBJ1-1; 9 bases map to TRBD1. The germline CDR1 and CDR2 sequences are MNHNS and SASEGT. The CDR3 is 14 residues long. J was trimmed by 6 bases and V by 8 bases; bases with no gene match: 10. The CDR3 DNA sequence: TGTGCCAGCCCCCGGGACAGGGTGAGGCCTGAAGCTTTCTTT. It is translated as CASPRDRVRPEAFF.

This clone has more than one count but fewer than ten. J is TRBJ2-7 and V is TRBV6-1; the D gene is possibly TRBD1 (5 bases). The CDR3 has 14 residues. Per the germline V gene, CDR1 is MNHNS and CDR2 is SASEGT. V lost 0 bases to trimming and J lost 5 bases, with 11 bases between them. CDR3 in amino acids: CASSEAAGKNEQYF. CDR3 sequence (DNA): TGTGCCAGCAGTGAAGCCGCAGGGAAGAACGAGCAGTACTTC.

This clone was recorded many times. The rearrangement joins TRBV28 to TRBJ2-2; 11 nucleotides agree with TRBD1. The CDR3 is made up of 16 amino acids. V lost 5 bases, J lost 9 bases, and 11 bases stayed unmatched. The germline CDR1 and CDR2 sequences are MDHEN and SYDVKM. The CDR3 nucleotides are TGTGCCAGCAGTCAGGTGGGGACAGGGGGTCACCGGGAGCTGTTTTTT. Its protein is CASSQVGTGGHRELFF.

In this sample, this clone turned up many times. This chain uses TRBV4-2 with TRBJ2-7; 7 bases line up with TRBD2. The length of the CDR3 is 16 residues. Germline V gene lookup returns CDR1 LGHNA and CDR2 YNFKEQ. Trimming removed 0 bases from V and 4 bases from J; junction bases left unmatched: 9. The CDR3: CASSQEVAGGAYEQYF. CDR3 bases: TGTGCCAGCAGCCAAGAAGTAGCGGGCGGGGCTTACGAGCAGTACTTC.

This clone was seen at least ten times. V usage is TRBV6-5 and J usage is TRBJ1-2; D is unresolved. Germline CDR1 and CDR2: MNHEY and SVGAGI. Trimming left V 4 bases short and J 7 bases short, with 13 bases between. The CDR3 length is 13 residues. The CDR3, as DNA: TGTGCCAGCAGTTTCTCTTGGGGAGGTGGCTACACCTTC. Residues: CASSFSWGGGYTF.

This clone has a count of ten or more. The rearrangement joins TRBV7-8 to TRBJ2-7; 7 bases align to TRBD1. The CDR3 is 14 amino acids. V lost 5 bases and J lost 2; bases outside the gene matches: 6. Germline CDR1 SGHVS, CDR2 FQNEAQ. The CDR3 nucleotides are TGTGCCAGCAGCGACCCCGGGACAGCCTACGAGCAGTACTTC. Its translation is CASSDPGTAYEQYF. Variable domain in full (rest from reference TRBV7-8 and TRBJ2-7): GAGVSQSPRYKVAKRGQDVALRCDPISGHVSLFWYQQALGQGPEFLTYFQNEAQLDKSGLPSDRFFAERPEGSVSTLKIQRTQQEDSAVYLCASSDPGTAYEQYFGPGTRLTVT.

The rearrangement links TRBV5-6 to TRBJ2-1; 8 bases align to TRBD2. The CDR3 length is 13 residues. Losses at the gene ends were 1 base for V and 15 bases for J; bases not matched to a gene: 9. Germline assignment: CDR1 SGHDT and CDR2 YYEEEE. CDR3 region: CASSLSASGGLFF. Written as DNA, the CDR3 is TGTGCCAGCAGCTTGTCCGCATCGGGGGGGCTGTTCTTC.

This clone was detected a few times. The rearrangement uses TRBV18 and TRBJ2-3; D gene unclear. Between the trimmed V and J ends, which lost 2 bases and 1 base, there was a span of 7 bases. Germline V gene sequence: CDR1 KGHSH, CDR2 LQKENI. The CDR3 totals 14 residues. As DNA, the CDR3 is TGTGCCAGCTCACCAGGACGGGGCACAGATACGCAGTATTTT. It specifies CASSPGRGTDTQYF.

The rearrangement links TRBV10-3 to TRBJ2-7; D might be TRBD2 (7 bases). The CDR3 is 15 residues long. The germline CDR1 and CDR2 sequences are ENHRY and SYGVKD. The CDR3 bases are TGTGACACTGGGACTACCGGGACATCAAGCAACGAGCAGTACTTC. Residues: CDTGTTGTSSNEQYF.

Concerning this clone: One end of the junction is discordant with germline, which a read error may explain. The genes are TRBV19 and TRBJ1-1; tentative D call: TRBD1 (5 bases). CDR1 LNHDA and CDR2 SQIVND come from the germline V gene (reference sequence). This CDR3 is 13 amino acids long. CDR3 bases: TGTGCCAGTAGTAGGGGGGAGGACACTGAAGCTATCTTT. This translates into CASSRGEDTEAIF.

Ten or more counts support this clone. The chain combines TRBV2 with TRBJ1-2; D may be TRBD1 (5 bases). V lost 5 bases to trimming and J lost 5 bases, with 18 bases between them. Per germline, CDR1 SNHLY and CDR2 FYNNEI. The CDR3 spans 15 residues. In DNA, the CDR3 is TGTGCCAGCAGTAAGAGGACGGGACTGCTGTATGGCTACACCTTC. This sequence encodes CASSKRTGLLYGYTF.

This clone was counted at least ten times. V usage is TRBV6-1 and J usage is TRBJ2-1, with TRBD2 identical over 9 bases. Trimming removed 1 base from V and 6 bases from J; junction bases left unmatched: 7. CDR3 length: 16 amino acids. Looked up from germline, CDR1 is MNHNS and CDR2 is SASEGT. The CDR3 DNA is TGTGCCAGCAGTGAAGACCCGGGACTAGCTTCCAATGAGCAGTTCTTC. Translation gives CASSEDPGLASNEQFF.

This clone occurred many times. The rearrangement links TRBV4-3 to TRBJ2-3; weak D call: TRBD2 (7 bases). V was trimmed by 0 bases and J by 5 bases, leaving 15 bases between them. This CDR3 is built from 16 residues. CDR1 is LGHNA, CDR2 YSLEER, per germline. The CDR3 region has the DNA TGCGCCAGCAGCCAAGACGAGGGGGGAGGGGTAGATACGCAGTATTTT. This gives the protein CASSQDEGGGVDTQYF.

This clone was counted many times. V usage is TRBV6-1 and J usage is TRBJ1-5; D is uncertain. Between the trimmed V and J ends, which lost 5 bases and 4 bases, there was a span of 18 bases. The germline V gene has CDR1 MNHNS and CDR2 SASEGT. This CDR3 contains 16 residues. This CDR3 is CASSLGNILGNQPQHF. The CDR3 nucleotides are TGTGCCAGCAGTCTCGGCAACATTCTGGGGAATCAGCCCCAGCATTTT.

This clone turned up a few times. A much larger clone lies a single base off, so this may be a read error. J is TRBJ2-3 and V is TRBV7-9; perhaps TRBD1 as D (6 bases). This CDR3 region has 13 residues. CDR1 SEHNR and CDR2 FQNEAQ come from the germline V gene (reference sequence). Written as DNA, the CDR3 is TGTGCCAGCAGCCCCAGGGGCCCAGATACGCGGTATTTT. It translates to CASSPRGPDTRYF.

Many counts were recorded for this clone. The chain joins TRBV28 to TRBJ1-1, with D perhaps TRBD1 (5 bases). CDR1 and CDR2 from the germline V gene are MDHEN and SYDVKM. This CDR3 spans 15 amino acids. Trimming pared 4 bases from V and 0 bases from J, leaving 12 bases between. The CDR3 sequence is CASSSSDSMNTEAFF. CDR3 coding DNA: TGTGCCAGCAGTTCCTCCGACAGCATGAACACTGAAGCTTTCTTT.

This clone showed up many times. This chain links TRBV30 with TRBJ1-1; D gene ambiguous. The CDR3 runs 13 residues. CDR1 and CDR2 (germline): GTSNPN, SVGIG (reference sequence). The V gene lost 0 bases and the J gene lost 1 base, with 6 bases spanning the gap. CDR3 residues: CAWSVLRNTEAFF. DNA of the CDR3: TGTGCCTGGAGTGTACTGAGGAACACTGAAGCTTTCTTT.

The table lists this clone with many counts. This rearrangement joins TRBV10-3 to TRBJ1-1; 7 bases are shared with TRBD1. With 11 bases clipped from V and 0 bases from J, the junction kept 12 bases outside the gene matches. Germline lookup yields CDR1 ENHRY and CDR2 SYGVKD. This CDR3 is built from 15 residues. CDR3 DNA: TGTGCCTCCGACAGGGAAGGCCTAATGAACACTGAAGCTTTCTTT. This translates into CASDREGLMNTEAFF.

This clone was picked up many times. V is TRBV7-3 and J is TRBJ1-5; possible D gene TRBD1, 6 bases. The germline CDR1 and CDR2 sequences are SGHTA and FQGTGA. Trimming removed 6 bases at V and 0 bases at J, with 18 bases between. The CDR3 spans 17 residues. CDR3 residues: CASSLGAGSASNQPQHF. DNA for the CDR3: TGTGCCAGCAGTTTGGGGGCGGGGAGTGCTAGCAATCAGCCCCAGCATTTT.

This clone was counted at least ten times. V gene TRBV5-6 combines with J gene TRBJ1-2, with unresolved D. Trimming cost V 4 bases and J 5 bases, with 21 bases left between them. Germline CDR1 reads SGHDT; CDR2 reads YYEEEE. The CDR3 consists of 16 residues. The CDR3 sequence is CASSTPLGGIVYGYTF. CDR3 DNA: TGTGCCAGCAGCACCCCCCTGGGCGGGATTGTTTATGGCTACACCTTC. Full variable domain (outside the CDR3, taken from reference TRBV5-6 and TRBJ1-2): DAGVTQSPTHLIKTRGQQVTLRCSPKSGHDTVSWYQQALGQGPQFIFQYYEEEERQRGNFPDRFSGHQFPNYSSELNVNALLLGDSALYLCASSTPLGGIVYGYTFGSGTRLTVV.

As concerns this clone: Because the CDR3 is missing its conserved closing phenylalanine or tryptophan, this is likely a read error. The chain employs TRBV24-1 and TRBJ1-2; TRBD1 is a possible D gene (6 bases). CDR1 and CDR2 from the germline V gene are KGHDR and SFDVKD. The CDR3 has 12 residues. Trimming cost V 4 bases and J 8 bases, with 10 bases left between them. In DNA form, the CDR3 reads TGTGCCACCAGTGAAATCGACAGGGGCTACACCATC. It yields the protein CATSEIDRGYTI.

The sample holds many counts of this clone. V gene TRBV6-2 or TRBV6-3 combines with J gene TRBJ2-7, with D perhaps TRBD2 (5 bases). The CDR3 spans 14 residues. V gave up 2 bases and J gave up 0 bases, with 8 bases separating them. The germline CDR1 and CDR2 sequences are MNHEY and SVGEGT. For the CDR3, the DNA is TGTGCCAGCAGTTACGGAGGCGACTCCTACGAGCAGTACTTC. It encodes CASSYGGDSYEQYF.